This TCR beta chain appears in the sequencing data of a study of blood T cell repertoires in COVID-19. Across the study: Sites across the United States, Italy and Spain contributed samples from acute and convalescent COVID-19. T cells, B-cell-depleted T cells, or PBMCs provided the cDNA or gDNA that served as material.

Per the authors' pipeline: Reference gene primers were amplified, and this amplification served to estimate nucleated cell counts. TCRdb's table, derived via immunoSEQ multiplex PCR, lists solely in-frame clones and lacks some. That table supplies the V and J calls and clone size; D and trimming were determined from the DNA. The sample includes around 250,000 clones, roughly 85% of them seen just once. This clone was found once. The clonotype comes from a man aged 45-65 years with active or convalescent COVID-19. Sequenced sample: peripheral blood.

The CDR3 protein is CAWSQLAGLGVYNEQFF. CDR3 nucleotide sequence: TGTGCCTGGAGTCAATTAGCGGGCCTTGGGGTATACAATGAGCAGTTCTTC. The chain links TRBV30 to TRBJ2-1, with 7 positions matching TRBD2. Germline values: CDR1 GTSNPN, CDR2 SVGIG (reference sequence). The CDR3 extends over 17 amino acids. Trimming at V came to 2 bases and at J to 4 bases, leaving 14 bases not matched to a gene.